This T cell receptor (beta chain) originates from a study of identifying expanded T cells in peripheral blood. Germline CDR1 and CDR2: SGHTA and FQGNSA. V lost 2 bases, J lost 4 bases, and 8 bases stayed unmatched. The CDR3 has 16 amino acids. The table came from immunoSEQ multiplex PCR; TCRdb's copy has only in-frame clones and leaves some out. The sample includes about 52,000 clones, 70% to 85% of them seen just once. The chain links TRBV7-2 to TRBJ2-1; TRBD2 agrees at 7 bases. Input material: blood. The sequence was obtained from a person between 18 and 69 years old in good health. CDR3 bases: TGTGCCAGCAGCTTAACGGGAGGATCAGCATACAATGAGCAGTTCTTC. Translating gives CASSLTGGSAYNEQFF.